This T cell receptor (beta chain) was recorded in a study of T-cell reconstitution after alpha-beta-depleted transplantation in children. Germline V gene sequence: CDR1 SGHRS, CDR2 YFSETQ. The length of the CDR3 is 18 residues. V gave up 3 bases and J gave up 5 bases; unmatched junction bases: 17. The sample holds a few counts of this clonotype. TCRbeta library construction was performed incorporating unique molecular identifiers. Each CDR3 protein gets one entry after TCRdb re-called the PCR reads with MiXCR. This sample has roughly 300,000 distinct CDR3 sequences, with 10% to 13% found just once. The V call is TRBV5-1, the J call TRBJ2-5; 9 nucleotides agree with TRBD2. The material was PBMCs from the stem cell graft donor, obtained from the stem cell graft. This clonotype was obtained from a human donor who donated a stem cell graft to a child with acute lymphoblastic leukemia. CDR3 in amino acids: CASSYPVGSGRRRETQYF. In nucleotides, the CDR3 is TGCGCCAGCAGCTACCCTGTGGGTAGCGGGAGACGCCGGGAGACCCAGTACTTC.